Listed below are T cell receptor beta chains from one sample, sequenced in a study of response to subunit inactivated influenza vaccine. From the RT-PCR reads, TCRdb called clonotypes with MiXCR, one entry per CDR3 protein. The sample records about 700,000 distinct CDR3 sequences, about 14% being singletons. The sequencing used PBMCs from blood, collected 14 days before vaccination. These receptors all stem from a man between 50 and 59 years old who received an inactivated influenza vaccine. CDR3s include the opening cysteine and the closing phenylalanine or tryptophan. D genes are given only for firm matches. Clone size is given for some rows only: seen once, a few or many times, or a class if the clone is expanded.

abundance	j_gene	v_gene	len	d_gene	CDR3aa	CDR3nt
.	TRBJ2-7	TRBV6-2/TRBV6-3	13	TRBD1	CASVGTYRGEQYF	TGTGCCAGCGTTGGGACCTACAGGGGGGAGCAGTACTTC
.	TRBJ2-3	TRBV2	15	TRBD2	CASSETGLATDTQYF	TGTGCCAGCAGTGAGACTGGACTAGCCACAGATACGCAGTATTTT
few	TRBJ2-7	TRBV25-1	15	.	CASSGLSWTDYEQYF	TGTGCCAGCAGTGGACTTAGCTGGACAGACTACGAGCAGTACTTC
few	TRBJ1-6	TRBV20-1	12	.	CSVFQGNSPLHF	TGCAGTGTTTTCCAGGGGAATTCACCCCTCCACTTT
few	TRBJ2-5	TRBV18	13	.	CASSQSQQETQYF	TGTGCCAGCTCACAGTCCCAACAAGAGACCCAGTACTTC
.	TRBJ1-4	TRBV12-3/TRBV12-4	15	.	CASSFWAATNEKLFF	TGTGCCAGCAGTTTTTGGGCAGCAACTAATGAAAAACTGTTTTTT
.	TRBJ2-2	TRBV5-6	16	.	CASSYPGRMNTGELFF	TGTGCCAGCAGCTATCCGGGACGGATGAACACCGGGGAGCTGTTTTTT
few	TRBJ2-7	TRBV10-3	15	.	CAISGGGTGASEQYF	TGTGCCATCAGTGGGGGGGGGACAGGAGCTTCCGAGCAGTACTTC
few	TRBJ2-7	TRBV28	12	.	CASSSLTAEQYF	TGTGCCAGCAGTTCCTTGACCGCCGAGCAGTACTTC
few	TRBJ2-7	TRBV3-1	15	.	CASNQTSFSTYEQYF	TGTGCCAGCAACCAAACTAGCTTCAGCACTTACGAGCAGTACTTC
.	TRBJ2-5	TRBV15	15	.	CATSRDGGGEETQYF	TGTGCCACCAGCAGAGATGGAGGTGGAGAAGAGACCCAGTACTTC
.	TRBJ2-1	TRBV24-1	17	.	CATSDTTTRSTYNEQFF	TGTGCCACCAGTGATACTACAACTAGAAGTACGTACAATGAGCAGTTCTTC
.	TRBJ2-1	TRBV11-2	16	TRBD2	CASSKTPGLAGEEQFF	TGTGCCAGCAGCAAGACTCCGGGACTAGCGGGGGAGGAGCAGTTCTTC
.	TRBJ1-1	TRBV29-1	13	.	CSVDWGSNTEAFF	TGCAGCGTTGATTGGGGGTCGAACACTGAAGCTTTCTTT
.	TRBJ2-7	TRBV29-1	13	.	CSVKKRNSYEQYF	TGCAGTGTTAAGAAAAGGAACTCCTACGAGCAGTACTTC
.	TRBJ1-5	TRBV7-2	14	TRBD1	CASSSRTGTQPQHF	TGTGCCAGCAGCTCCAGGACAGGGACCCAGCCCCAGCATTTT
few	TRBJ2-5	TRBV7-2	15	TRBD2	CASSLGLAGTKTQYF	TGTGCCAGCAGCTTGGGACTAGCGGGGACGAAGACCCAGTACTTC
few	TRBJ2-7	TRBV10-3	14	TRBD1	CAISGGQGRYEQYF	TGTGCCATCAGTGGGGGACAGGGTCGTTACGAGCAGTACTTC
.	TRBJ1-4	TRBV12-3/TRBV12-4	15	TRBD1	CASSLIQGAFEKLFF	TGTGCCAGCAGTTTAATTCAGGGGGCGTTTGAAAAACTGTTTTTT
.	TRBJ2-7	TRBV18	14	.	CASSPAGQAYEQYF	TGTGCCAGCTCACCAGCAGGGCAGGCCTACGAGCAGTACTTC
.	TRBJ2-3	TRBV6-5	14	.	CASSYSKHADTQYF	TGTGCCAGCAGTTACTCAAAGCACGCAGATACGCAGTATTTT
.	TRBJ2-1	TRBV12-3/TRBV12-4	11	.	CASSLSGTQFF	TGTGCCAGCAGTTTATCAGGTACCCAGTTCTTC
.	TRBJ2-5	TRBV28	15	TRBD1	CASSDTGGIGETQYF	TGTGCCAGCAGTGACACAGGGGGCATAGGTGAGACCCAGTACTTC
many	TRBJ1-2	TRBV10-3	14	TRBD1	CAISESDRVGGYTF	TGTGCCATCAGTGAGTCCGACAGGGTCGGTGGCTACACCTTC
few	TRBJ2-2	TRBV5-1	16	.	CASSPLIVGTGGELFF	TGCGCCAGCAGCCCACTTATAGTAGGGACCGGCGGGGAGCTGTTTTTT
few	TRBJ2-7	TRBV9	13	TRBD1	CASSLGTGEEQYF	TGTGCCAGCAGCTTAGGGACAGGTGAGGAGCAGTACTTC
.	TRBJ1-1	TRBV10-3	14	.	CASNRMRDNTEAFF	TGTGCCAGCAACCGGATGAGGGATAACACTGAAGCTTTCTTT
few	TRBJ1-5	TRBV20-1	15	TRBD1	CSARRQGARNQPQHF	TGCAGTGCTAGGAGACAGGGGGCACGCAATCAGCCCCAGCATTTT
few	TRBJ2-5	TRBV7-2	14	TRBD1	CASSTRGLRETQYF	TGTGCCAGCAGCACCAGGGGGCTCCGTGAGACCCAGTACTTC
many	TRBJ1-2	TRBV12-3/TRBV12-4	15	TRBD1	CASSPGTGRGYGYTF	TGTGCCAGCAGTCCAGGGACAGGGAGGGGATATGGCTACACCTTC
few	TRBJ2-6	TRBV6-2/TRBV6-3	17	TRBD1	CASSPRQGRTGANVLTF	TGTGCCAGCAGCCCTAGACAGGGGAGAACCGGGGCCAACGTCCTGACTTTC
few	TRBJ1-2	TRBV28	14	.	CASSFTQPYYGYTF	TGTGCCAGCAGTTTTACGCAGCCCTACTATGGCTACACCTTC
.	TRBJ2-2	TRBV30	15	.	CAWKVGGPNTGELFF	TGTGCCTGGAAGGTTGGGGGGCCAAACACCGGGGAGCTGTTTTTT
.	TRBJ2-1	TRBV12-3/TRBV12-4	16	.	CASSLAGQRLGNEQFF	TGTGCCAGCAGTTTAGCTGGCCAACGGCTCGGCAATGAGCAGTTCTTC
few	TRBJ2-7	TRBV28	14	.	CASRPQGPSYEQYF	TGTGCCAGCAGGCCCCAGGGTCCTTCCTACGAGCAGTACTTC
.	TRBJ1-2	TRBV2	14	TRBD1	CASSVGRGPYGYTF	TGTGCCAGCAGTGTTGGCAGGGGGCCCTATGGCTACACCTTC
few	TRBJ1-1	TRBV6-2/TRBV6-3	13	.	CASSYVKNTEAFF	TGTGCCAGCAGTTATGTGAAGAACACTGAAGCTTTCTTT
.	TRBJ2-1	TRBV29-1	11	.	CSVEGLNEQFF	TGCAGCGTTGAAGGGCTCAATGAGCAGTTCTTC
few	TRBJ1-4	TRBV10-3	16	.	CAISESAGATNEKLFF	TGTGCCATCAGTGAGTCTGCGGGGGCGACTAATGAAAAACTGTTTTTT
few	TRBJ1-5	TRBV27	15	TRBD1	CASSFRGLGNQPQHF	TGTGCCAGCAGTTTCAGGGGGCTCGGTAATCAGCCCCAGCATTTT
many	TRBJ2-5	TRBV7-7	15	.	CASSSGRQGKETQYF	TGTGCCAGCAGCAGTGGTAGGCAGGGGAAGGAGACCCAGTACTTC
.	TRBJ2-2	TRBV7-2	15	.	CASSRLTAFSGELFF	TGTGCCAGCAGCAGATTGACAGCTTTTTCCGGGGAGCTGTTTTTT
.	TRBJ2-3	TRBV20-1	14	TRBD2	CSAFPRGLPDTQYF	TGCAGTGCTTTTCCCCGGGGACTACCAGATACGCAGTATTTT
many	TRBJ2-5	TRBV4-2	18	TRBD2	CASSQLLRTGGRKETQYF	TGTGCCAGCAGCCAACTTCTCAGAACGGGAGGGCGAAAGGAGACCCAGTACTTC
.	TRBJ2-4	TRBV18	14	.	CASSPGTAKNIQYF	TGTGCCAGCAGCCCCGGGACCGCGAAAAACATTCAGTACTTC
few	TRBJ2-7	TRBV6-2/TRBV6-3	19	TRBD1	CASSYSIRDRDYHSYEQYF	TGTGCCAGCAGTTACTCAATCCGGGACAGGGACTACCACTCCTACGAGCAGTACTTC
few	TRBJ2-1	TRBV9	16	TRBD2	CASSVAAASGYNEQFF	TGTGCCAGCAGCGTAGCTGCGGCTAGCGGGTACAATGAGCAGTTCTTC
few	TRBJ1-1	TRBV28	13	.	CASSLGRWTEAFF	TGTGCCAGCAGCCTCGGGAGGTGGACTGAAGCTTTCTTT
few	TRBJ2-2	TRBV5-1	15	.	CASSTGTPNTGELFF	TGCGCCAGCAGCACCGGGACACCGAACACCGGGGAGCTGTTTTTT
.	TRBJ2-4	TRBV18	11	.	CASSPGNIQYF	TGTGCCAGCTCACCGGGAAACATTCAGTACTTC
few	TRBJ2-7	TRBV25-1	14	.	CASSVSDSLSEQYF	TGTGCCAGCAGTGTTTCAGACAGTTTGAGCGAGCAGTACTTC
few	TRBJ2-3	TRBV28	13	.	CASRKEIGDTQYF	TGTGCCAGCCGGAAAGAGATCGGGGATACGCAGTATTTT
.	TRBJ2-3	TRBV24-1	15	TRBD1	CATSDVPGQGDTQYF	TGTGCCACCAGTGATGTCCCGGGACAGGGAGATACGCAGTATTTT
few	TRBJ2-7	TRBV15	15	.	CATSGGGAGYYEQYF	TGTGCCACCAGCGGAGGGGGGGCGGGGTACTACGAGCAGTACTTC
.	TRBJ2-1	TRBV12-5	15	TRBD1	CASGRGTPSYNEQFF	TGTGCTAGTGGCAGGGGGACACCCTCCTACAATGAGCAGTTCTTC
.	TRBJ2-7	TRBV2	17	TRBD2	CASSEAGLAGAWDEQYF	TGTGCCAGCAGTGAAGCGGGACTAGCGGGGGCCTGGGACGAGCAGTACTTC
many	TRBJ2-5	TRBV24-1	11	.	CATSEGNDQYF	TGTGCCACCAGTGAGGGGAATGACCAGTACTTC
few	TRBJ2-7	TRBV20-1	13	.	CSASLPSSYEQYF	TGCAGTGCTAGTTTGCCAAGCTCCTACGAGCAGTACTTC
.	TRBJ2-6	TRBV4-3	16	.	CASSARLSSGANVLTF	TGCGCCAGCAGCGCCCGACTGAGCTCTGGGGCCAACGTCCTGACTTTC
.	TRBJ1-2	TRBV12-3/TRBV12-4	14	.	CASTQSGGPSPSTF	TGTGCCAGCACCCAGAGTGGGGGGCCCTCTCCCTCCACCTTC